This T cell receptor (beta chain) was captured by sequencing in a study of blood T cell repertoires in COVID-19. As for the study in general: Samples of COVID-19 (acute and convalescent) were obtained from the United States, Italy and Spain. PBMCs, B-cell-depleted T cells, or T cells provided the cDNA or gDNA that made up the material.

V gave up 4 bases and J gave up 6 bases; unmatched junction bases: 3. Per the germline V gene, CDR1 is SGHNT and CDR2 is YYREEE (reference sequence). The CDR3 covers 14 residues. As handled by the study authors: Estimation of nucleated cell counts was performed using reference gene primer amplification. Produced via immunoSEQ multiplex PCR; TCRdb's table is partial and in-frame only. That table is the source of V, J and clone size, and D and trimming were worked out from the DNA. The table records around 120,000 clones, about 85% of them present only once. Only a few counts were recorded for this clone.

Material for sequencing was peripheral blood. This sequence was found in a man between 65 and 80 years old with acute or convalescent COVID-19. The V and J genes are TRBV5-4 and TRBJ1-6, with TRBD1 matching 8 bases. As DNA, the CDR3 is TGTGCCAGCAGCCTGGACAGGGTTAATTCACCCCTCCACTTT. The encoded protein is CASSLDRVNSPLHF.